This T cell receptor beta chain was documented in a study of T cell repertoires in Merkel cell carcinoma (dated by TCRdb to about 2019). The study in broad terms: The study excluded patients who had received intralesional immunotherapy or systemic immune checkpoint blockade before the biopsy. Tetramer sorting, cloning and paired TCR sequencing of expanded tumor-infiltrating lymphocytes were first used to define MCPyV-specific clonotypes. To be included, a subject needed both a diagnosis of MCPyV-positive Merkel cell carcinoma and tumor-infiltrating lymphocytes that had been successfully expanded in vitro.

Reading from cysteine to phenylalanine, the CDR3 counts 16 amino acids. Left in the record is the CDR3 DNA by itself, 48 bases read in frame from the first base. Taken from the germline V gene, the CDR1 and CDR2 loops are SGHVS and FQNEAQ. V is pared back by 1 base and J by 0 bases, with 10 bases lying between the germline termini. What the study reported, not specific to this receptor: The study did not examine normal tissue biopsies.

This clone was observed a few times. Its target antigen remains unknown. No clone much larger than this one lies a single base away; base qualities are absent. TRB CDR3 sequencing and data processing of tumor genomic DNA were performed with the immunoSEQ assay. This immuneACCESS table, as held by TCRdb, lists in-frame sequences with V and J called but not all clones. Of the missing ones, under half trace to an unresolved V gene in checked studies; the others have no known cause. The sample table records 11,000 to 15,000 clones; about four fifths of these occur just once. The ten most abundant clones make up roughly 15% of the sample. Each study subject had MCPyV-positive Merkel cell carcinoma confirmed by biopsy and had serum antibodies to T-antigen that tested positive. Genomic DNA was extracted from about 6 adjacent 10-micron frozen tumor sections without cell sorting or culture. Tumor biopsy tissue of roughly 5 x 5 x 5 mm was frozen in optimal cutting temperature compound. Hematoxylin and eosin scout sections confirmed abundant Merkel cell carcinoma and infiltrating cells in the frozen biopsy.

This chain joins TRBV7-8 to TRBJ1-5; D gene: possibly TRBD1, on 5 matching bases. The sample was tumor tissue. This TCR was sampled from an adult with Merkel cell carcinoma. The DNA sequence reads TGTGCCAGCAGCTTAGATACAGGCTATAGCAATCAGCCCCAGCATTTT. This codes for CASSLDTGYSNQPQHF. Extended through the reference TRBV7-8 and TRBJ1-5 proteins, this CDR3 yields the full variable domain: GAGVSQSPRYKVAKRGQDVALRCDPISGHVSLFWYQQALGQGPEFLTYFQNEAQLDKSGLPSDRFFAERPEGSVSTLKIQRTQQEDSAVYLCASSLDTGYSNQPQHFGDGTRLSIL.